This T cell receptor beta chain was captured in a study of blood T cells in healthy people across ages. Study conclusions and caveats: Donor CMV status was unknown, possibly confounding expanded clonotype changes. Conclusively comparing naive with antigen-experienced cells was impossible with unsorted PBMCs.

Trimming stripped 2 bases from V and 6 bases from J, with 10 bases between. Germline V CDR1 and CDR2: LGHDT, YNNKEL (reference sequence). The CDR3 has 14 residues. Note on this clonotype: Its cognate antigen is unknown.

For the second PCR, which ran for roughly 7 to 11 cycles, a sample-barcoded 5' primer and a J-beta primer mix were used. Each CDR3 protein gets one entry after TCRdb re-called the 5' RACE reads with MiXCR. The sample consists of hundreds of thousands of distinct CDR3 sequences, around a quarter of them appearing once. The data also belong to a second study, concerning T cells of mothers and their children.

The chain carries TRBV3-1 and TRBJ2-2; weak D call: TRBD2 (5 bases). The sequence came from a boy aged 2-9 years in good health. Material: blood. Written as DNA, the CDR3 is TGTGCCAGCAGCCAACGGAAAGCGGCCGGGGAGCTGTTTTTT. Translated, it gives CASSQRKAAGELFF.